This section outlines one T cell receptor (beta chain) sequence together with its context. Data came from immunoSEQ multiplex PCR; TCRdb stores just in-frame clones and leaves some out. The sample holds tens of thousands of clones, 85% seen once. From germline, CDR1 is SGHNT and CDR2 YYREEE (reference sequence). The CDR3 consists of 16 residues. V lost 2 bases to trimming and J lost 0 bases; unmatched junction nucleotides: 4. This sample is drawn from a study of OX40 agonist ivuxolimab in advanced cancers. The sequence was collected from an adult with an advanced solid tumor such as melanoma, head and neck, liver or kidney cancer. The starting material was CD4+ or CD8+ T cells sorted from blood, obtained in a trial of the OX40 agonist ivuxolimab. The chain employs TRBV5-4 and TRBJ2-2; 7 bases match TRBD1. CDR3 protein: CASSFRGGANTGELFF. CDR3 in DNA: TGTGCCAGCAGCTTTCGAGGGGGCGCGAACACCGGGGAGCTGTTTTTT.